This TCR beta chain derives from a study of beta chain features in type 1 diabetes. Broader study findings: Patients with type 1 diabetes showed fewer VDJ junction insertions and more deletions. Shortening of TCRB CDR3s, moderate but significant, appeared in all four CD4+ subsets of Type 1 diabetes patients. Sequencing from cDNA could over-represent high-TCR-expressing cells.

A word on this clone: The target antigen is unknown.

Trimming took 0 bases from V and 3 from J; bases not matched to a gene: 13. In germline, CDR1 is SGHRS, CDR2 YFSETQ. This CDR3 region has 19 residues. Expressed TCRB transcripts were sequenced because the entire RNA isolate underwent reverse transcription. Some 980,000 reads, on average, were obtained from stem cell-like memory T cell samples. The method was immunoSEQ multiplex PCR; TCRdb's version includes in-frame clones alone and lacks a portion of them. This sample has 20,000 to 25,000 clones; under 75% occur once, and the top ten carry around 0.4%. The material sequenced was stem cell memory CD4+ T cells from blood. The chain combines TRBV5-1 with TRBJ2-7; 12 bases align to TRBD1. The source is a man between 18 and 29 years old with type 1 diabetes. CDR3 residues: CASSLAGQGASVRNYEQYF. The CDR3 nucleotides are TGCGCCAGCAGCTTGGCGGGACAGGGGGCATCGGTCCGTAACTACGAGCAGTACTTC.